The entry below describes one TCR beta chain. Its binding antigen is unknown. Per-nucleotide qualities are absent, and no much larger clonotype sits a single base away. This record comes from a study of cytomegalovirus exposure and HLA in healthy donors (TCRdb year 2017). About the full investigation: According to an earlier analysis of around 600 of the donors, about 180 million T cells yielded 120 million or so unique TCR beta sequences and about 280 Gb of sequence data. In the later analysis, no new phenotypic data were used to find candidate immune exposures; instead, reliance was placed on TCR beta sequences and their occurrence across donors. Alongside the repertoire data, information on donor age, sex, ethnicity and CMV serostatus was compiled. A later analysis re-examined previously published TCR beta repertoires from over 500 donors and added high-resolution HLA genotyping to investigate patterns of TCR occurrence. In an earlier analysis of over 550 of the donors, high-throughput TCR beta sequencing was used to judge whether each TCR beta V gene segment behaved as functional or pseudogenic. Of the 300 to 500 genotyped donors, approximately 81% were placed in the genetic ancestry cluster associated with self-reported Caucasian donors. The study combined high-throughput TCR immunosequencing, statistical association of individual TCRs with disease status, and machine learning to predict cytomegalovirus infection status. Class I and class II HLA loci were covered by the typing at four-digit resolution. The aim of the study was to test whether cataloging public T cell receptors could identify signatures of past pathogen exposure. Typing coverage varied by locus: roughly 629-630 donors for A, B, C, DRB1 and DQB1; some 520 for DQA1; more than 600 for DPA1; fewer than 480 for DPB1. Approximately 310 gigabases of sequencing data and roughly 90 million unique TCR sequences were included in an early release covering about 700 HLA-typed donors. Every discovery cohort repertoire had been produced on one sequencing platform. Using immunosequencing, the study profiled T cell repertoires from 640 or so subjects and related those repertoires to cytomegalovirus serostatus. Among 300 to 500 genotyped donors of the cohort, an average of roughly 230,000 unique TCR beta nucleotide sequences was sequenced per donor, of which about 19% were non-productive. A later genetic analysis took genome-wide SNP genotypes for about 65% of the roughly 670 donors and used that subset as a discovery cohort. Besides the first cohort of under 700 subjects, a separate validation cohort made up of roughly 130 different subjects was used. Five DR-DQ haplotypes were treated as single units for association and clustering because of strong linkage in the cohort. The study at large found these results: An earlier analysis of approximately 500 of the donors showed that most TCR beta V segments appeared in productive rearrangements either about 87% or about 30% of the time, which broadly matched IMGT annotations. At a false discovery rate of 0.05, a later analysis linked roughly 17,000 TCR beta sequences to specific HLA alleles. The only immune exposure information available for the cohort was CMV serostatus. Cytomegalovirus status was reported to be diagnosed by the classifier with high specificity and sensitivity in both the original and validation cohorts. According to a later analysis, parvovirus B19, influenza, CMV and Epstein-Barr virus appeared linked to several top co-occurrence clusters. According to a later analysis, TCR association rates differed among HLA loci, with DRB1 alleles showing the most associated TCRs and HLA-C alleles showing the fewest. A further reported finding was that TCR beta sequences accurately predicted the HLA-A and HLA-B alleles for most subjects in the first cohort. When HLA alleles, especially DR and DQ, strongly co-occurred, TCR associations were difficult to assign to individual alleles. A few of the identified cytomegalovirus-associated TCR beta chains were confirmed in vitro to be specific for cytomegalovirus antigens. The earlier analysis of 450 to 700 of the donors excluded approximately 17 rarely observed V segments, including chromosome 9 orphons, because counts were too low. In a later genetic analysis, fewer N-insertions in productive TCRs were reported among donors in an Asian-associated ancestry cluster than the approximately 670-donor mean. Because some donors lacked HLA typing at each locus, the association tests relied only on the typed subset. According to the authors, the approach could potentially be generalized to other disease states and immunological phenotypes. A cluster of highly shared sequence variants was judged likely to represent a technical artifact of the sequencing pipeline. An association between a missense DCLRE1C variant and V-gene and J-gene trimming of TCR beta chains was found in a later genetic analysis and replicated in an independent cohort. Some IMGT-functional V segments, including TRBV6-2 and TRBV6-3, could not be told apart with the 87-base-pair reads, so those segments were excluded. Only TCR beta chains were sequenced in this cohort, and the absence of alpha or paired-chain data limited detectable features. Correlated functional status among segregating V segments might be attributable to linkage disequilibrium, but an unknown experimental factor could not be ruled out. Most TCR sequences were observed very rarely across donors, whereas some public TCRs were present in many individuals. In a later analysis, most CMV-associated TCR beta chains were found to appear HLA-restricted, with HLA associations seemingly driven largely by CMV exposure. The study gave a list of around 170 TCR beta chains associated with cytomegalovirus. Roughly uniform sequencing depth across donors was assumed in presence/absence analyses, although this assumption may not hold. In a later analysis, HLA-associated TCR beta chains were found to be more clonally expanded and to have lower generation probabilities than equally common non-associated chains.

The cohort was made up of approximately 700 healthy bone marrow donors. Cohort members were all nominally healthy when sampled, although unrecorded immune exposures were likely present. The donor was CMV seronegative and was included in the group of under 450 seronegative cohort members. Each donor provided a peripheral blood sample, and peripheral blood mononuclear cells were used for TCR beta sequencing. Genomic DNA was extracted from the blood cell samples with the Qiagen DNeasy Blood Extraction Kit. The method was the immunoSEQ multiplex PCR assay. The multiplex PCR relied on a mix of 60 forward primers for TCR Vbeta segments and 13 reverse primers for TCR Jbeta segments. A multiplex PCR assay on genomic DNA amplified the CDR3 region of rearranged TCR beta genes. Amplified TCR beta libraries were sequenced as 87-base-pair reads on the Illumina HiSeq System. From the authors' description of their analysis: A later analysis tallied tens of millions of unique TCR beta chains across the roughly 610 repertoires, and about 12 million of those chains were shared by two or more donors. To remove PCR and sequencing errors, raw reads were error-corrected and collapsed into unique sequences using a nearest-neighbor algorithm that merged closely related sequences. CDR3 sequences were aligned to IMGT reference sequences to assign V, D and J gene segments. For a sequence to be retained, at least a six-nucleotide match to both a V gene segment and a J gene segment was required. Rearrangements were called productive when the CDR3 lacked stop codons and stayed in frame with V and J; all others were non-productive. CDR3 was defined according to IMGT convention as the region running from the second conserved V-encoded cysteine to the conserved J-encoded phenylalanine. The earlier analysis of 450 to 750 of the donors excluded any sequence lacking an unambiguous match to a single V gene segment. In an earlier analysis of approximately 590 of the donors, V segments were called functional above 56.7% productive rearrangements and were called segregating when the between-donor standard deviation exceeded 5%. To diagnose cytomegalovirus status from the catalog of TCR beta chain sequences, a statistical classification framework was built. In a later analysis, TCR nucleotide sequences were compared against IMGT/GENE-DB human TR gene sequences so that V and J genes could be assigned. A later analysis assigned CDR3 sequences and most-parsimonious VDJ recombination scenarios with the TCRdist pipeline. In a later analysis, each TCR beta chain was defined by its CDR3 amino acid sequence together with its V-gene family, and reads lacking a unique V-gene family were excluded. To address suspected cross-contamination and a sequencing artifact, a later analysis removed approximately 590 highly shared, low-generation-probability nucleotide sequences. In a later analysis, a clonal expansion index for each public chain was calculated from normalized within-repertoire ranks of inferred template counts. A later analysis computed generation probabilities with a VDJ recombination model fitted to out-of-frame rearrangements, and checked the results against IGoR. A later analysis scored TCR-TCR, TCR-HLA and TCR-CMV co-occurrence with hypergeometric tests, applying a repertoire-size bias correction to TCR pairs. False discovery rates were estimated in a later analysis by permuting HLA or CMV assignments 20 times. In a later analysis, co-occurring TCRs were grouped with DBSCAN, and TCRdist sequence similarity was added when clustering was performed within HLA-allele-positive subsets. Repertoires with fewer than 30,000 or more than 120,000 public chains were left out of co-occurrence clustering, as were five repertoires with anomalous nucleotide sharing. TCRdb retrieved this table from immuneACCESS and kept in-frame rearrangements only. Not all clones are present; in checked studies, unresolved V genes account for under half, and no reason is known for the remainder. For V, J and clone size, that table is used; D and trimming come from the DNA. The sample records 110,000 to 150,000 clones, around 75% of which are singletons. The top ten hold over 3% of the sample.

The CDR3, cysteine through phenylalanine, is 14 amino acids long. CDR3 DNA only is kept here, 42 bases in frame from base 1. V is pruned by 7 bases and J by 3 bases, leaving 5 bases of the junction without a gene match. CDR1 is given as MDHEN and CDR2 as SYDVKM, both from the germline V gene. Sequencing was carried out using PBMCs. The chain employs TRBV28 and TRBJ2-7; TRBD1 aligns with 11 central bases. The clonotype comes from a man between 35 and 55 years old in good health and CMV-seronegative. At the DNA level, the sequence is TGTGCCAGCACCCTGGACAGGGGGCACTACGAGCAGTACTTC. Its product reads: CASTLDRGHYEQYF.